These 25 T cell receptor beta chains came from one sample sequenced in a study of beta chain features in type 1 diabetes. Study conclusions and caveats: TCRB CDR3s from Type 1 diabetes patients were moderately but significantly shorter in all four CD4+ subsets.

The entirety of the isolated RNA underwent reverse transcription, so expressed TCRB transcripts were sequenced. Method: immunoSEQ multiplex PCR; TCRdb's copy keeps in-frame clones and lacks some. Of hundreds of thousands of clones in the sample, around 15% are singletons; the top ten hold approximately 0.043%. Their antigens remain unidentified. The sequencing input was naive CD4+ T cells from blood. The receptors were gathered from a man between 18 and 29 years old with type 1 diabetes.

This clone has a handful of counts. The rearrangement joins TRBV9 to TRBJ1-2, with 7 bases matching TRBD1. The germline V gene has CDR1 SGDLS and CDR2 YYNGEE. This CDR3 is 17 amino acids long. V lost 0 bases and J lost 3; bases outside the gene matches: 11. The CDR3, as DNA: TGTGCCAGCAGCGTAGAAGGGGGACGGGACAGCTACTATGGCTACACCTTC. Translated, it gives CASSVEGGRDSYYGYTF.

J is TRBJ2-2 and V is TRBV11-3; tentative D call: TRBD1 (5 bases). V was pared by 4 bases and J by 5 bases, with 8 bases between. Germline assignment: CDR1 SGHNT and CDR2 YENEEA. There are 13 residues in the CDR3. The CDR3 is CASSSPGTGELFF. The CDR3 DNA is TGTGCCAGCAGCTCTCCAGGGACCGGGGAGCTGTTTTTT. Together with reference TRBV11-3 and TRBJ2-2, the CDR3 gives the full variable domain: EAGVVQSPRYKIIEKKQPVAFWCNPISGHNTLYWYLQNLGQGPELLIRYENEEAVDDSQLPKDRFSAERLKGVDSTLKIQPAELGDSAVYLCASSSPGTGELFFGEGSRLTVL.

This clone was counted a few times. The J gene is TRBJ1-5, the V gene TRBV9; D ambiguous. V was trimmed by 4 bases and J by 4 bases, leaving 12 bases between them. CDR3 length: 14 amino acids. Germline V lookup: CDR1 SGDLS, CDR2 YYNGEE. This chain's CDR3 is CASSNQVSNQPQHF. For the CDR3, the DNA is TGTGCCAGCAGCAATCAGGTCTCAAATCAGCCCCAGCATTTT.

V gene TRBV18 combines with J gene TRBJ2-7; D ambiguous. Trimming took off 1 base at V and 2 bases at J, with 6 bases between the two ends. Germline loops: CDR1 KGHSH, CDR2 LQKENI. The CDR3 has 13 amino acids. In nucleotides, the CDR3 is TGTGCCAGCTCACCACTTGGGACCTACGAGCAGTACTTC. Residues: CASSPLGTYEQYF.

The chain carries TRBV4-1 and TRBJ2-7, with TRBD1 as a possible D gene (6 bases). Between the trimmed V and J ends, which lost 3 bases and 3 bases, there was a span of 15 bases. Germline V CDR1 and CDR2: MGHRA, YSYEKL. The CDR3 spans 15 residues. In DNA, the CDR3 is TGCGCCAGCAGCCACGCCGCTTCACAGGGCTACGAGCAGTACTTC. Translating gives CASSHAASQGYEQYF.

The sample holds a few counts of this clone. The chain combines TRBV30 with TRBJ1-2; TRBD1 is a possible D gene (5 bases). In germline, CDR1 is GTSNPN, CDR2 SVGIG (reference sequence). Trimming left V 0 bases short and J 7 bases short, with 9 bases between. This CDR3 comprises 12 residues. The CDR3 nucleotides are TGTGCCTGGAGTGTGGTCGGGGGTGGCTACACCTTC. It is translated as CAWSVVGGGYTF.

A note on this clone: The sample carries other DNA sequences with the same CDR3. The chain joins TRBV20-1 to TRBJ1-2; the D is unclear. Per the germline V gene, CDR1 is DFQATT and CDR2 is SNEGSKA (reference sequence). V gave up 3 bases and J gave up 0 bases, with 2 bases separating them. CDR3 length: 11 amino acids. In DNA, the CDR3 is TGCAGTGCTAGGGCTAACTATGGCTACACCTTC. Its protein is CSARANYGYTF.

The chain employs TRBV7-2 and TRBJ1-2; D is ambiguous. Germline CDR1 reads SGHTA; CDR2 reads FQGNSA. The CDR3 is 15 amino acids. V lost 2 bases and J 0 bases, leaving 10 bases between the germline ends. The CDR3 sequence: CASSLTADPNYGYTF. The CDR3, as DNA: TGTGCCAGCAGCTTAACAGCCGATCCTAACTATGGCTACACCTTC.

The chain combines TRBV6-1 with TRBJ2-7, with 8 bases that match TRBD1. The V gene's germline CDR1 is MNHNS and CDR2 SASEGT. CDR3 length equals 15 residues. The J segment lost 6 bases and the V segment lost 2 bases, leaving 9 bases of the junction unmatched. CDR3 amino acids: CASSERQGMLSEQYF. CDR3 nucleotides: TGTGCCAGCAGTGAAAGACAGGGGATGCTCTCCGAGCAGTACTTC.

This chain joins TRBV23-1 and TRBJ1-2; 7 positions agree with TRBD1. TRBV23-1 is classed as an ORF, of uncertain function. Trimming took 6 bases from V and 4 from J; bases not matched to a gene: 14. There are 16 residues in the CDR3. Here the CDR3 reads CASRADLRGRSYGYTF. CDR3 coding DNA: TGCGCCAGCAGAGCCGACCTAAGGGGGCGCAGCTATGGCTACACCTTC.

A few counts support this clone. One end of the junction does not line up with germline, which may come from a read error. J is TRBJ2-7 and V is TRBV6-1; TRBD1 agrees at 7 bases. The CDR3 runs 15 residues. Germline assignment: CDR1 MNHNS and CDR2 SASEGT. This chain's CDR3 is CASSERRTGSHEQYF. DNA of the CDR3: TGTGCCAGCAGTGAAAGGAGGACAGGCTCCCACGAGCAGTACTTC.

This rearrangement joins TRBV9 to TRBJ2-1; 9 bases line up with TRBD2. V shed 0 bases and J 7 bases; nucleotides not matched to a gene: 5. Per the germline V gene, CDR1 is SGDLS and CDR2 is YYNGEE. The CDR3 loop spans 15 amino acids. The CDR3 loop reads CASSVVSGSRNEQFF. The DNA of the CDR3 is TGTGCCAGCAGCGTAGTTAGCGGGAGTCGGAATGAGCAGTTCTTC.

V and J are TRBV10-3 and TRBJ1-1; D perhaps matches TRBD1 (5 bases). Trimming removed 7 bases from V and 5 bases from J, with 14 bases in between. There are 13 residues in the CDR3. Germline CDR1 reads ENHRY; CDR2 reads SYGVKD. DNA of the CDR3: TGTGCCATCAAGGGGCAGGATTGGACTGAAGCTTTCTTT. Protein sequence: CAIKGQDWTEAFF.

The chain couples TRBV27 to TRBJ1-1; D gene ambiguous. The V gene lost 6 bases and the J gene lost 0 bases, with 5 bases spanning the gap. The V gene's germline CDR1 is MNHEY and CDR2 SMNVEV (reference sequence). This CDR3 has 12 amino acids. CDR3 residues: CASRKMNTEAFF. CDR3 bases: TGTGCCAGCAGGAAGATGAACACTGAAGCTTTCTTT.

The table lists this clone with a few counts. V is TRBV5-1 and J is TRBJ2-7; the D is unclear. The V gene's germline CDR1 is SGHRS and CDR2 YFSETQ. CDR3 length equals 14 residues. With 2 bases removed from V and 0 bases from J, the gap between germline ends came to 9 bases. The CDR3 nucleotides are TGCGCCAGCAGCTTAATTTCGGACTCCTACGAGCAGTACTTC. Translated, it gives CASSLISDSYEQYF.

The gene calls are TRBV11-2 and TRBJ1-2; D is perhaps TRBD1 (6 bases). V was clipped by 5 bases and J by 3 bases, with 10 bases between them. Germline V CDR1 and CDR2: SGHAT, FQNNGV. This CDR3 is built from 13 residues. In DNA form, the CDR3 reads TGTGCCAGCAGCCAGGGGCTTGACTATGGCTACACCTTC. The encoded protein is CASSQGLDYGYTF.

This clone has a handful of counts. J is TRBJ1-6 and V is TRBV7-9; D is uncertain. V was shortened by 2 bases and J by 7 bases, with 9 bases between the two germline ends. The length of the CDR3 is 14 residues. Germline lookup yields CDR1 SEHNR and CDR2 FQNEAQ (reference sequence). The CDR3: CASSLQAVNSPLHF. CDR3 DNA: TGTGCCAGCAGCTTACAGGCGGTGAATTCACCCCTCCACTTT.

Only a few counts were recorded for this clone. The chain is built from TRBV2 and TRBJ2-2; D uncertain. The CDR3 spans 18 residues. The germline V gene encodes CDR1 SNHLY and CDR2 FYNNEI. V shed 3 bases and J shed 4 bases, with 21 bases lying between them. This CDR3 reads CASSDLAPGGSTTGELFF. The CDR3 DNA reads as TGTGCCAGCAGTGATCTTGCGCCCGGTGGTTCAACCACCGGGGAGCTGTTTTTT.

The chain carries TRBV10-3 and TRBJ2-5; tentative D call: TRBD1 (7 bases). With 2 bases removed from V and 4 bases from J, the gap between germline ends came to 11 bases. The CDR3 is 14 amino acids. The germline V gene encodes CDR1 ENHRY and CDR2 SYGVKD. The CDR3 nucleotides read TGTGCCATCAGTGAGCAGGGGGGAGTAGAGACCCAGTACTTC. Translated, it gives CAISEQGGVETQYF.

The gene calls are TRBV5-1 and TRBJ2-5; possible D gene TRBD2, 6 bases. This CDR3 has 15 residues. Germline CDR1 reads SGHRS; CDR2 reads YFSETQ. Trimming took off 3 bases at V and 2 bases at J, with 14 bases between the two ends. DNA for the CDR3: TGCGCCAGCAGCTCGACCGGGACTGAACAAGAGACCCAGTACTTC. It encodes CASSSTGTEQETQYF.

The chain joins TRBV4-1 to TRBJ2-7, with TRBD2 matching 7 bases. Germline assignment: CDR1 MGHRA and CDR2 YSYEKL. This CDR3 comprises 16 residues. Unmatched junction bases numbered 8, after V lost 1 base and J lost 2 bases. CDR3 DNA sequence: TGCGCCAGCAGCCAAGTTACCGCTAGCGGTCCCTACGAGCAGTACTTC. Translation gives CASSQVTASGPYEQYF.

This clone was counted between two and nine times. The V and J genes are TRBV25-1 and TRBJ2-1, with D maybe TRBD2 (6 bases). The germline V gene encodes CDR1 MGHDK and CDR2 SYGVNS. Trimming left V 2 bases short and J 5 bases short, with 13 bases between. The CDR3 has 15 amino acids. The CDR3 sequence is CASSEDLREDNEQFF. CDR3 sequence (DNA): TGTGCCAGCAGTGAAGATTTGCGGGAAGACAATGAGCAGTTCTTC.

This clone was picked up a small number of times. The genes are TRBV30 and TRBJ2-7; the D is unclear. V gave up 6 bases and J gave up 0 bases, with 9 bases separating them. CDR1 GTSNPN and CDR2 SVGIG come from the germline V gene (reference sequence). The length of the CDR3 is 12 residues. CDR3 amino acids: CACKQSSYEQYF. The CDR3 DNA sequence: TGTGCCTGTAAGCAGAGCTCCTACGAGCAGTACTTC. The complete variable domain, with remaining parts taken from reference TRBV30 and TRBJ2-7, reads SQTIHQWPATLVQPVGSPLSLECTVEGTSNPNLYWYRQAAGRGLQLLFYSVGIGQISSEVPQNLSASRPQDRQFILSSKKLLLSDSGFYLCACKQSSYEQYFGPGTRLTVT.

This chain uses TRBV30 with TRBJ2-7; D call uncertain. The CDR3 sequence is 11 residues long. The V gene's germline CDR1 is GTSNPN and CDR2 SVGIG (reference sequence). Trimming took 2 bases from V and 5 from J, leaving 7 bases between them. CDR3 coding DNA: TGTGCCTGGAGTTTCCACCACGAGCAGTACTTC. The encoded protein is CAWSFHHEQYF.

This chain joins TRBV7-6 and TRBJ2-1; 9 nucleotides align to TRBD1. This CDR3 contains 17 residues. After removal of 1 base from V and 4 bases from J, the junction contained 8 bases not matched to a gene. Germline CDR1 SGHVS, CDR2 FNYEAQ. The CDR3 DNA reads TGTGCCAGCAGCTTAGTTACGACAGGGGGATTGTACAATGAGCAGTTCTTC. Protein: CASSLVTTGGLYNEQFF.